A single sample gave rise to the 21 T cell receptor beta chains below, sequenced in a study of blood T cell repertoires in COVID-19. The data were produced by immunoSEQ multiplex PCR, yet TCRdb's version contains in-frame clones alone and is incomplete. The repertoire consists of hundreds of thousands of clones, with 90% occurring once and the leading ten covering 0.85% to 0.95%. Sequenced: PBMCs or T cells enriched from blood (not recorded which). These receptors were taken from a man over 45 who had been exposed to COVID-19.

The CDR3 bases are TGTGCCAGCAGTCCGGGACAGGGAGGACGTGGCTACACCTTC. Translating gives CASSPGQGGRGYTF. The chain has TRBV7-3 and TRBJ1-2; 9 bases are a match to TRBD1. Germline assignment: CDR1 SGHTA and CDR2 FQGTGA. J gave up 7 bases and V 6 bases, and 9 bases lay outside the gene matches. The CDR3 runs to 14 residues.

V is TRBV11-2 and J is TRBJ2-3, with D perhaps matching TRBD2 (6 bases). Per germline, CDR1 SGHAT and CDR2 FQNNGV. This CDR3 region has 14 residues. Between the trimmed V and J ends, which lost 5 bases and 7 bases, there was a span of 16 bases. Here the CDR3 DNA reads TGTGCCAGCAGCACACGGCGGGGTTTTAATACGCAGTATTTT. Its protein is CASSTRRGFNTQYF.

CDR3 sequence (DNA): TGTGCCAGCAGACTCCACTCTGGAAACACCATATATTTT. This encodes CASRLHSGNTIYF. This chain links TRBV12-3 or TRBV12-4 with TRBJ1-3; D is unclear. This CDR3 has 13 amino acids. Trimming removed 6 bases from V and 0 bases from J, with 6 bases in between.

This clone showed up just once. V gene TRBV2 combines with J gene TRBJ1-1; D unclear. This CDR3 is 14 amino acids long. V was pared by 4 bases and J by 3 bases, with 12 bases between. Germline V gene lookup returns CDR1 SNHLY and CDR2 FYNNEI. CDR3 nucleotides: TGTGCCAGCAGTGCCGCCAACTTATACACTGAAGCTTTCTTT. Amino acids: CASSAANLYTEAFF.

The V gene is TRBV28, the J gene TRBJ2-6; 8 bases are a match to TRBD1. Germline lookup yields CDR1 MDHEN and CDR2 SYDVKM. With 7 bases clipped from V and 0 bases from J, the junction kept 8 bases outside the gene matches. This CDR3 comprises 17 residues. CDR3 in amino acids: CASTRGPSSSGANVLTF. DNA of the CDR3: TGTGCCAGCACCAGGGGGCCCTCCAGCTCTGGGGCCAACGTCCTGACTTTC. The full variable domain, completed using reference TRBV28 and TRBJ2-6, is DVKVTQSSRYLVKRTGEKVFLECVQDMDHENMFWYRQDPGLGLRLIYFSYDVKMKEKGDIPEGYSVSREKKERFSLILESASTNQTSMYLCASTRGPSSSGANVLTFGAGSRLTVL.

V usage is TRBV13 and J usage is TRBJ2-1; 9 bases agree with TRBD2. The trim removed 6 bases at V and 8 bases at J, leaving 8 bases unmatched. Per germline, CDR1 PRHDT and CDR2 FYEKMQ (reference sequence). This CDR3 contains 14 residues. The CDR3 loop reads CASRPGLAWDEQFF. The CDR3 DNA reads as TGTGCCAGCAGACCAGGACTAGCGTGGGATGAGCAGTTCTTC.

The chain employs TRBV19 and TRBJ1-5; TRBD1 matches at 8 bases. The V and J ends lost 6 bases and 0 bases, in that order; junction bases with no gene match: 4. This CDR3 contains 15 residues. CDR1 is LNHDA, CDR2 SQIVND, per germline (reference sequence). Written as DNA, the CDR3 is TGTGCCAGTAGGTGGACAGGGACTAGCAATCAGCCCCAGCATTTT. Amino acids: CASRWTGTSNQPQHF.

The J gene is TRBJ2-7, the V gene TRBV21-1; TRBD1, the table's D call, lacks a check against the DNA. TRBV21-1 is labeled a pseudogene. The CDR3 is 17 residues long. CDR3 coding DNA: TGTGCCAGCAGCAAAGCGCCGACGACAGGGGGTGGCCACGAGCAGTACGTC. Encoded protein: CASSKAPTTGGGHEQYV.

The gene calls are TRBV5-6 and TRBJ2-5, with 9 bases fitting TRBD2. The ends lost 0 bases at V and 7 bases at J; junction bases unmatched: 4. Germline CDR1 is SGHDT and CDR2 is YYEEEE. The CDR3 runs to 14 residues. The CDR3 coding sequence is TGTGCCAGCAGCTTGGGTAGGACTAGCGTGACCCAGTACTTC. The encoded protein is CASSLGRTSVTQYF. Complete variable domain (other parts from reference TRBV5-6 and TRBJ2-5): DAGVTQSPTHLIKTRGQQVTLRCSPKSGHDTVSWYQQALGQGPQFIFQYYEEEERQRGNFPDRFSGHQFPNYSSELNVNALLLGDSALYLCASSLGRTSVTQYFGPGTRLLVL.

This chain connects TRBV9 to TRBJ1-6; 9 positions match TRBD1. The CDR3 spans 16 residues. Trimming cost V 6 bases and J 8 bases; bases outside gene matches: 12. The germline V gene has CDR1 SGDLS and CDR2 YYNGEE. This chain's CDR3 is CASTQGWGQGYSPLHF. In nucleotides, the CDR3 is TGTGCCAGCACCCAAGGGTGGGGACAGGGATATTCACCCCTCCACTTT.

CDR3 residues: CASSTQLGGSSYNEQFF. The CDR3 region has the DNA TGTGCCAGCTCAACCCAGCTCGGAGGGAGCTCCTACAATGAGCAGTTCTTC. This sequence joins TRBV18 and TRBJ2-1, with a tentative D call TRBD2 (6 bases). V gave up 5 bases and J gave up 0 bases, with 17 bases separating them. Germline CDR1 KGHSH, CDR2 LQKENI. The CDR3 is 17 residues long. Complete variable domain (other parts from reference TRBV18 and TRBJ2-1): NAGVMQNPRHLVRRRGQEARLRCSPMKGHSHVYWYRQLPEEGLKFMVYLQKENIIDESGMPKERFSAEFPKEGPSILRIQQVVRGDSAAYFCASSTQLGGSSYNEQFFGPGTRLTVL.

This chain joins TRBV5-1 and TRBJ1-2; D is possibly TRBD1 (5 bases). Germline V gene lookup returns CDR1 SGHRS and CDR2 YFSETQ. The germline V and J ends were trimmed by 0 bases and 8 bases, with 14 bases remaining between them. This CDR3 spans 14 amino acids. The DNA of the CDR3 is TGCGCCAGCAGCTTGGGTCAGGGAAGTAGCGGCTACACCTTC. Translation gives CASSLGQGSSGYTF.

The chain combines TRBV30 with TRBJ1-6, with TRBD1 as a possible D gene (5 bases). V was shortened by 2 bases and J by 7 bases, with 12 bases between the two germline ends. From germline, CDR1 is GTSNPN and CDR2 SVGIG (reference sequence). The CDR3 loop spans 14 amino acids. The CDR3 coding sequence is TGTGCCTGGAGTCTCTCAGGGCTCAATTCACCCCTCCACTTT. Translation gives CAWSLSGLNSPLHF.

The J gene is TRBJ2-7, the V gene TRBV28; TRBD1 matches 8 bases. The trim removed 4 bases at V and 3 bases at J, leaving 5 bases unmatched. From germline, CDR1 is MDHEN and CDR2 SYDVKM. This CDR3 has 14 residues. The CDR3 nucleotides read TGTGCCAGCAGTTCGACAGGGGTAGTCTACGAGCAGTACTTC. This translates into CASSSTGVVYEQYF.

This chain uses TRBV5-1 with TRBJ2-3; D is possibly TRBD1 (6 bases). The CDR3 is 15 residues long. V lost 2 bases, J lost 2 bases, and 12 bases lay in between. The germline gives CDR1 SGHRS, CDR2 YFSETQ. CDR3: CASSFSRDTTDTQYF. Here the CDR3 DNA reads TGCGCCAGCAGCTTCTCCCGGGACACCACAGATACGCAGTATTTT.

V and J are TRBV15 and TRBJ1-4; D is uncertain. V was shortened by 5 bases and J by 5 bases, with 15 bases between the two germline ends. This CDR3 region has 15 residues. Germline loops: CDR1 LNHNV, CDR2 YYDKDF (reference sequence). In DNA form, the CDR3 reads TGTGCCACCAGCGACAAGAGCGCGGGGAATGAAAAACTGTTTTTT. Encoded protein: CATSDKSAGNEKLFF.

J is TRBJ1-1 and V is TRBV30, with D possibly being TRBD1 (5 bases). CDR1 and CDR2 from the germline V gene are GTSNPN and SVGIG (reference sequence). This CDR3 is built from 11 residues. The germline V and J ends were trimmed by 4 bases and 11 bases, with 14 bases remaining between them. CDR3 loop: CAWIRVRWAFF. CDR3 bases: TGTGCCTGGATCAGGGTGCGCTGGGCTTTCTTT. The whole variable domain, remainder taken from reference TRBV30 and TRBJ1-1, is SQTIHQWPATLVQPVGSPLSLECTVEGTSNPNLYWYRQAAGRGLQLLFYSVGIGQISSEVPQNLSASRPQDRQFILSSKKLLLSDSGFYLCAWIRVRWAFFGQGTRLTVV.

This chain connects TRBV7-2 to TRBJ2-3; D might be TRBD1 (6 bases). The germline V and J ends were trimmed by 5 bases and 1 base, with 7 bases remaining between them. Germline CDR1 and CDR2: SGHTA and FQGNSA. CDR3 size: 13 residues. CDR3 protein: CASSPGGTDTQYF. Here the CDR3 DNA reads TGTGCCAGCAGCCCAGGGGGCACAGATACGCAGTATTTT.

In regard to this clone: The junction differs from germline at one of its ends, possibly a read error. The chain links TRBV7-7 to TRBJ2-3; D gene unclear. Germline CDR1 SSHAT, CDR2 FNYEAQ (reference sequence). The CDR3 has 14 amino acids. The CDR3 region is CASSLDQATDTQYF. The CDR3 nucleotides are TGTGCTAGCAGCTTAGACCAGGCGACAGATACGCAGTATTTT.

This sequence joins TRBV7-3 and TRBJ2-7; a weak D match, TRBD2 (6 bases). This CDR3 has 14 amino acids. Germline V gives CDR1 SGHTA, CDR2 FQGTGA. Trimming left V 2 bases short and J 7 bases short, with 15 bases between. DNA for the CDR3: TGTGCCAGCAGCTTATCCGGGGGTTTGTCGGAGCAGTACTTC. Amino acids: CASSLSGGLSEQYF. The whole variable domain, filled in from reference TRBV7-3 and TRBJ2-7, reads GAGVSQTPSNKVTEKGKYVELRCDPISGHTALYWYRQSLGQGPEFLIYFQGTGAADDSGLPNDRFFAVRPEGSVSTLKIQRTERGDSAVYLCASSLSGGLSEQYFGPGTRLTVT.

The chain is built from TRBV2 and TRBJ1-5; D is uncertain. Germline-derived CDR1 and CDR2 are SNHLY and FYNNEI. Between the trimmed V and J ends, which lost 8 bases and 4 bases, there was a span of 9 bases. This CDR3 comprises 12 residues. The DNA for the CDR3 is TGTGCCAGCGCCACAGCAAATCAGCCCCAGCATTTT. The encoded protein is CASATANQPQHF.